Below are 9 T cell receptor beta chains sequenced from a single sample in a study of CXCR3-negative and CXCR3-positive naive CD8 T cells. Overall study results and limits: Hydrophobicity was higher for TRB CDR3s found in CXCR3-positive naive cells than in CXCR3-negative naive cells.

The method, 5' RACE with UMI labels, was used to prepare the TRB cDNA libraries. TCRdb reprocessed the 5' RACE reads and keeps a single row for each CDR3 protein, giving no DNA. Recorded for this sample: 150,000 to 180,000 distinct CDR3 sequences. For these receptors, no antigen is known. The sequencing input was naive CXCR3+ CD8+ T cells from blood. Stated subset: CD45RO-CCR7+CD27+CD95- naive CD8+ T cells expressing CXCR3 (TNR3+). The receptors here all came from a human donor in good health. Some clones in this sample may be carry-over from other donors' samples.

The J gene is TRBJ2-1, the V gene TRBV12-3 or TRBV12-4; TCRdb reports TRBD1, a call that lacks DNA to check it against. The CDR3 is made up of 16 amino acids. The CDR3 sequence is CASSRPRDRGYNEQFF.

V usage is TRBV13 and J usage is TRBJ1-3; TCRdb picks TRBD1, but there is no DNA to check that call. CDR1 and CDR2 (germline): PRHDT, FYEKMQ (reference sequence). CDR3 length: 15 residues. CDR3 protein: CASSSGTGAGNTIYF.

This chain joins TRBV9 and TRBJ2-1. The germline CDR1 and CDR2 sequences are SGDLS and YYNGEE. This CDR3 is built from 11 residues. The CDR3 spells CASSVDSKQFF.

Here the CDR3 reads CASRRWEMNTEAFF. V usage is TRBV23-1 and J usage is TRBJ1-1. TRBV23-1 is an open reading frame, and its role is uncertain. The CDR3 spans 14 residues.

The rearrangement uses TRBV11-2 and TRBJ2-7. The CDR3 is made up of 14 amino acids. Germline V CDR1 and CDR2: SGHAT, FQNNGV. The CDR3 is CASRLIYGAYEQYF.

The CDR3 region is CASSPFSGGSQETQYF. The chain uses TRBV12-3 or TRBV12-4 and TRBJ2-5; TCRdb's assignment of TRBD2 cannot be checked, as there is no DNA. The CDR3 contains 16 residues.

V and J are TRBV4-3 and TRBJ2-1; the D gene TCRdb calls, TRBD1, cannot be checked with no DNA. Germline V gives CDR1 LGHNA, CDR2 YSLEER. This CDR3 spans 17 amino acids. CDR3 amino acids: CASSQDRGQGAYNEQFF.

The CDR3 sequence is CSARDGGAGPYEQYF. The rearrangement links TRBV20-1 to TRBJ2-7; with no DNA, the TCRdb D assignment of TRBD1 cannot be verified. Germline V gene lookup returns CDR1 DFQATT and CDR2 SNEGSKA (reference sequence). CDR3 length equals 15 residues.

The chain couples TRBV9 to TRBJ2-1; there is no DNA to check the TCRdb D call of TRBD1. The V gene's germline CDR1 is SGDLS and CDR2 YYNGEE. The CDR3 covers 13 residues. This CDR3 is CASSPPRSDEQFF.